The clone carrying this T cell receptor beta chain was seen a few times. Its antigen is as yet unknown. This record comes from a study of T-cell memory formation after mild COVID-19. The wider study: TCR clusters mostly belonged to single donors. Whole-study findings and limits: Contracting clones from day 15 to 85 had balanced CD4/CD8; later expanders favoured CD4+.

UMIs and sample barcodes were carried by the TCR alpha and TCR beta cDNA libraries that 5'RACE produced using constant-segment primers. MiXCR, run by TCRdb on the 5' RACE reads, gives a single entry per CDR3 protein. This table has about 200,000 distinct CDR3 sequences, around 9.1% appearing once. The source is a man between 18 and 29 years old who had mild COVID-19 (a few samples of this study predate the infection). Cell type and time point are not known. The sequenced sample consisted of PBMCs or a T cell subset sorted from them (not recorded which).

CDR3 coding DNA: TGTGCCAGCAGCCCGGGGGACTGGCAAGAGACCCAGTACTTC. Its translation is CASSPGDWQETQYF. This chain joins TRBV7-3 and TRBJ2-5, with a weak D call TRBD2 (6 bases). The CDR3 has 14 amino acids. The germline V gene has CDR1 SGHTA and CDR2 FQGTGA. The V end was cut by 5 bases, the J end by 2 bases, with 12 bases between. The full variable domain, its missing parts supplied by reference TRBV7-3 and TRBJ2-5, is GAGVSQTPSNKVTEKGKYVELRCDPISGHTALYWYRQSLGQGPEFLIYFQGTGAADDSGLPNDRFFAVRPEGSVSTLKIQRTERGDSAVYLCASSPGDWQETQYFGPGTRLLVL.